The 19 T cell receptor beta chains below were found in one sample sequenced in a study of blood T cell repertoires in COVID-19. This table comes from immunoSEQ multiplex PCR, and its TCRdb copy is limited to in-frame clones, with some not included. The sample contains approximately 260,000 clones, about four fifths of which appear only once. Sequencing was carried out using peripheral blood. All receptors come from an elderly woman with acute or convalescent COVID-19.

The V and J genes are TRBV30 and TRBJ1-2; D is unclear. This CDR3 region has 13 residues. Germline assignment: CDR1 GTSNPN and CDR2 SVGIG (reference sequence). The V gene lost 2 bases and the J gene lost 4 bases, with 11 bases spanning the gap. The CDR3 sequence: CAWSSESSYGYTF. The CDR3 nucleotides read TGTGCCTGGAGTTCGGAGAGTTCCTATGGCTACACCTTC.

The genes are TRBV24-1 and TRBJ1-5; the match to TRBD1 covers 7 bases. The CDR3 is made up of 15 amino acids. Germline CDR1 reads KGHDR; CDR2 reads SFDVKD. Losses at the gene ends were 3 bases for V and 4 bases for J; bases not matched to a gene: 5. CDR3 sequence: CATSDGTGVNQPQHF. The DNA for the CDR3 is TGTGCCACCAGTGATGGAACAGGGGTGAATCAGCCCCAGCATTTT.

This clone was detected once. The chain recombines TRBV2 with TRBJ1-4, with a possible D match to TRBD1 (5 bases). This CDR3 has 13 residues. The germline V and J ends were trimmed by 7 bases and 5 bases, with 11 bases remaining between them. Germline V gene lookup returns CDR1 SNHLY and CDR2 FYNNEI. This CDR3 is CASMAQGNEKLFF. In DNA form, the CDR3 reads TGTGCCAGCATGGCTCAGGGAAATGAAAAACTGTTTTTT.

V is TRBV7-2 and J is TRBJ1-2, with D perhaps matching TRBD1 (5 bases). This CDR3 region has 17 residues. V gave up 5 bases and J gave up 1 base, with 20 bases separating them. Per the germline V gene, CDR1 is SGHTA and CDR2 is FQGNSA. The CDR3 sequence is CASSPTSGGGLNYGYTF. The CDR3 region has the DNA TGTGCCAGCAGCCCTACTTCGGGTGGGGGACTTAACTATGGCTACACCTTC.

The chain combines TRBV7-2 with TRBJ1-5; D might be TRBD1 (5 bases). The germline V gene has CDR1 SGHTA and CDR2 FQGNSA. Trimming cost V 2 bases and J 3 bases, with 8 bases left between them. The CDR3 runs 14 residues. The CDR3 loop reads CASSLWGTNQPQHF. The DNA of the CDR3 is TGTGCCAGCAGCTTATGGGGCACCAATCAGCCCCAGCATTTT.

The J gene is TRBJ2-3, the V gene TRBV7-2, with D possibly TRBD2 on 6 matching bases. Trimming took 4 bases from V and 2 from J, leaving 16 bases between them. CDR3 length: 16 residues. Germline-derived CDR1 and CDR2 are SGHTA and FQGNSA. The CDR3 protein is CASSSPFSGDTDTQYF. The CDR3 nucleotides read TGTGCCAGCAGCTCCCCGTTTTCGGGAGACACAGATACGCAGTATTTT.

The chain recombines TRBV28 with TRBJ1-5; D gene uncertain. The germline gives CDR1 MDHEN, CDR2 SYDVKM. With 5 bases removed from V and 4 bases from J, the gap between germline ends came to 12 bases. The CDR3 consists of 14 residues. CDR3 in DNA: TGTGCCAGCAGTGGGTCACGGAGGAATCAGCCCCAGCATTTT. Encoded protein: CASSGSRRNQPQHF.

The chain joins TRBV6-6 to TRBJ2-7; weak D call: TRBD1 (6 bases). The CDR3 is made up of 13 amino acids. The V end was cut by 6 bases, the J end by 1 base, with 10 bases between. Germline CDR1 is MNHNY and CDR2 is SVGAGI (reference sequence). In DNA, the CDR3 is TGTGCCAGCAGCCCCGGACAGTCCTACGAGCAGTACTTC. This translates into CASSPGQSYEQYF.

The CDR3, as DNA: TGTGCCAGCAGTCCTTCGTGGGCTGTTACGCAGTATTTT. Its protein product is CASSPSWAVTQYF. The genes are TRBV6-5 and TRBJ2-3, with D unresolved. The V gene's germline CDR1 is MNHEY and CDR2 SVGAGI. Trimming stripped 5 bases from V and 8 bases from J, with 14 bases between. This CDR3 region has 13 residues.

The CDR3 bases are TGTGCCAGCAGCAAAGGCTCGGGGGGGAAGCTTAAGGATTCACCCCTCCACTTT. Encoded protein: CASSKGSGGKLKDSPLHF. The chain links TRBV21-1 to TRBJ1-6. TRBV21-1 is a known pseudogene. This CDR3 contains 18 residues.

This rearrangement joins TRBV9 to TRBJ1-1, with 8 bases that match TRBD1. Germline CDR1 SGDLS, CDR2 YYNGEE. The CDR3 has 14 residues. The ends lost 4 bases at V and 2 bases at J; junction bases unmatched: 4. The CDR3 protein is CASSPGTGNTEAFF. CDR3 DNA sequence: TGTGCCAGCAGCCCGGGGACAGGCAACACTGAAGCTTTCTTT.

This chain joins TRBV4-2 and TRBJ2-7; possibly TRBD1 for D (5 bases). Trimming removed 0 bases at V and 0 bases at J, with 9 bases between. Looked up from germline, CDR1 is LGHNA and CDR2 is YNFKEQ. CDR3 length: 15 amino acids. The CDR3 nucleotides read TGTGCCAGCAGCCAAGAACAGGCCTCCTCCTACGAGCAGTACTTC. Translating gives CASSQEQASSYEQYF.

The chain joins TRBV7-3 to TRBJ2-3; possible D gene TRBD2, 5 bases. Per germline, CDR1 SGHTA and CDR2 FQGTGA. Trimming took 4 bases from V and 2 from J, leaving 7 bases between them. This CDR3 region has 13 residues. The CDR3 DNA reads as TGTGCCAGCAGCTCCGACTACACAGATACGCAGTATTTT. Translation gives CASSSDYTDTQYF.

The V gene is TRBV29-1, the J gene TRBJ2-7; 7 bases match TRBD1. The germline gives CDR1 SQVTM, CDR2 ANQGSEA. CDR3 size: 14 residues. With V trimmed by 6 bases and J by 2 bases, 10 bases remained unmatched. The CDR3 is CSVLPDRVTYEQYF. CDR3 DNA sequence: TGCAGCGTCCTGCCCGACAGGGTGACCTACGAGCAGTACTTC.

The chain joins TRBV9 to TRBJ1-6; D uncertain. Trimming cost V 3 bases and J 7 bases, with 17 bases left between them. CDR1 and CDR2 (germline): SGDLS, YYNGEE. This CDR3 is 16 amino acids long. CDR3 bases: TGTGCCAGCAGCGCATCGACGTCGGCAGCGAATTCACCCCTCCACTTT. Encoded protein: CASSASTSAANSPLHF. Supplemented by reference TRBV9 and TRBJ1-6, the full variable domain reads DSGVTQTPKHLITATGQRVTLRCSPRSGDLSVYWYQQSLDQGLQFLIQYYNGEERAKGNILERFSAQQFPDLHSELNLSSLELGDSALYFCASSASTSAANSPLHFGNGTRLTVT.

This clone was observed many times. At one of its ends the junction is not consistent with the germline gene, which may arise from a read error. The chain links TRBV19 to TRBJ1-5, with 8 bases that match TRBD1. This CDR3 region has 18 residues. Per the germline V gene, CDR1 is LNHDA and CDR2 is SQIVND (reference sequence). CDR3 in DNA: TGTGCCAGTAGTCTCTCCGCCCTCGGTCAGGGGGCCAATCGGCCCCAGCATTTT. Translating it yields CASSLSALGQGANRPQHF.

The gene calls are TRBV6-5 and TRBJ1-6, with 7 bases aligning to TRBD1. V shed 6 bases, J shed 6 bases, and the junction held 2 bases outside the gene matches. The CDR3 length is 13 residues. Germline V gene data show CDR1 as MNHEY and CDR2 as SVGAGI. For the CDR3, the DNA is TGTGCCAGCAGGGACAGGAGTAATTCACCCCTCCACTTT. Amino acid sequence: CASRDRSNSPLHF.

This chain connects TRBV28 to TRBJ1-1, with TRBD1 as a possible D gene (6 bases). Trimming cost V 8 bases and J 7 bases, with 17 bases left between them. The CDR3 length is 13 residues. CDR1 is MDHEN, CDR2 SYDVKM, per germline. The CDR3 here is CASLTLGGNEAFF. Here the CDR3 DNA reads TGTGCCAGCTTGACCCTAGGGGGTAATGAAGCTTTCTTT.

This clone was picked up a small number of times. The rearrangement uses TRBV28 and TRBJ1-5; the match to TRBD1 covers 8 bases. This CDR3 spans 14 amino acids. V was clipped by 5 bases and J by 6 bases; unmatched bases: 6. CDR1 and CDR2 (germline): MDHEN, SYDVKM. The CDR3 sequence: CASSPHDRGQPQHF. Written as DNA, the CDR3 is TGTGCCAGCAGTCCTCACGACAGGGGTCAGCCCCAGCATTTT.